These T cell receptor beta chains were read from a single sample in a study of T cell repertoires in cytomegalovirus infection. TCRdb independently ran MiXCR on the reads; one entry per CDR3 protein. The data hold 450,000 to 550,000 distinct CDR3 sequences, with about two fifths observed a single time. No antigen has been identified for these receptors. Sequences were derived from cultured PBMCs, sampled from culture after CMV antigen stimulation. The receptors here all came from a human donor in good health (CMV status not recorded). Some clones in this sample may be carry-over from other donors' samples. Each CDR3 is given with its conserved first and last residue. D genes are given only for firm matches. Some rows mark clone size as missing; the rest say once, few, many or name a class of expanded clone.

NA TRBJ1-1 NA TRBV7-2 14 TGTGCCAGCAGCTTAGTCCCCACGAACACTGAAGCTTTCTTT CASSLVPTNTEAFF
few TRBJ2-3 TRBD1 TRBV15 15 TGTGCCAGTAGCCGACAGGGGCTACCCACAGATACGCAGTATTTT CASSRQGLPTDTQYF
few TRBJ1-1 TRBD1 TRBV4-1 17 TGCGCCAGCAGCCAAGCTGTACCGGGACAGAGTTCTTTTGAAGCTTTCTTT CASSQAVPGQSSFEAFF
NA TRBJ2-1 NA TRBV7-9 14 TGTGCCAGCAGCCTTCTAAGCGGAAACAATGAGCAGTTCTTC CASSLLSGNNEQFF
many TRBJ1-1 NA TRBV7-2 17 TGTGCCAGCAGCGGGGTGGGGCAGAGGGTGCGTTTGACTGAAGCTTTCTTT CASSGVGQRVRLTEAFF
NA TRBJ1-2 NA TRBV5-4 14 TGTGCCAGCAGCTCACCGGGACAACTCTCCGGCTACACCTTC CASSSPGQLSGYTF
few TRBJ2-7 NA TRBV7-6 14 TGTGCCAGCAACCTGGATGGGACCCAACACGAGCAGTACTTC CASNLDGTQHEQYF
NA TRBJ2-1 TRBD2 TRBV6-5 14 TGTGCCAGCAGTTACCGGGAGGTATTCAATGAGCAGTTCTTC CASSYREVFNEQFF
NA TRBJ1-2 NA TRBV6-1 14 TGTGCCAGCAGTGAAGCAGGTCCTGTCTATGGCTACACCTTC CASSEAGPVYGYTF
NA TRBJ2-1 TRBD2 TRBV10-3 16 TGTGCCATCGGAGGTACGGGAGGGGGAACCTACAATGAGCAGTTCTTC CAIGGTGGGTYNEQFF
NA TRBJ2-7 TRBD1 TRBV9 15 TGTGCCAGCAGCCCCGCCGGGACAGGGGACAACGAGCAGTACTTC CASSPAGTGDNEQYF
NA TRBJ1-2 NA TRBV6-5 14 TGTGCCAGCAGTTACAGCAGGGCCTACTATGGCTACACCTTC CASSYSRAYYGYTF
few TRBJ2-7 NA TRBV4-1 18 TGCGCCAGCAGCCAAGAGAGTCGTCCGGGGACACGAACCTACGAGCAGTACTTC CASSQESRPGTRTYEQYF
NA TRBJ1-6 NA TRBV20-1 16 TGCAGTGCTAGAGATGTCGGGGCTCGGTATAATTCACCCCTCCACTTT CSARDVGARYNSPLHF
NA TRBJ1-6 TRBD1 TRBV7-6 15 TGTGCCAGCAGCTTAGAAACAGGGGGTAATTCACCCCTCCACTTT CASSLETGGNSPLHF
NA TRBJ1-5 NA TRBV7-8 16 TGTGCCAGCAGCCCCGACAGGAATGATTGGGGACAGCCCCAGCATTTT CASSPDRNDWGQPQHF
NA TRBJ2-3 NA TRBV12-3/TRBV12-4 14 TGTGCCAGCAGTTCCGACAGCTACACAGATACGCAGTATTTT CASSSDSYTDTQYF
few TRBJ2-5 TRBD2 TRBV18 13 TGTGCCAGCTCCCCTAGCGGGGAAGAGACCCAGTACTTC CASSPSGEETQYF
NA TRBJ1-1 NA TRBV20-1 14 TGCAGTGCTCCCCAGGGCGGCATGAACACTGAAGCTTTCTTT CSAPQGGMNTEAFF
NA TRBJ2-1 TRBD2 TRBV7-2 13 TGTGCCAGCAGCTTAAGGACTAGCCATGAGCAGTTCTTC CASSLRTSHEQFF
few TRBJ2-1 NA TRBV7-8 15 TGTGCCAGCAGCGCTGGACAGAGCTCCTACAATGAGCAGTTCTTC CASSAGQSSYNEQFF
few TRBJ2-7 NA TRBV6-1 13 TGTGCCAGCAGTATAGGACTTCCCTACGAGCAGTACTTC CASSIGLPYEQYF
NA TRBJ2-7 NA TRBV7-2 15 TGTGCCAGCAGCCTACGATCAGGAACCTCCTACGAGCAGTACTTC CASSLRSGTSYEQYF
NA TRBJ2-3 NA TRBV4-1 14 TGCGCCAGCAGCCAACTCAGGGGGGCAGATACGCAGTATTTT CASSQLRGADTQYF
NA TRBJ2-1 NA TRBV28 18 TGTGCCAGCACTCCCGGGACGGGGCCCCTTTCCAGGTCAAGGGGGCAGTTCTTC CASTPGTGPLSRSRGQFF
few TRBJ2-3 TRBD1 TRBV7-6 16 TGTGCCAGCAGCGACCCCACGACAGGGGTCCCAGATACGCAGTATTTT CASSDPTTGVPDTQYF
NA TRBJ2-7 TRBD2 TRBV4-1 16 TGCGCCAGCAGCCAAGATGGAGAGACTAGCGGATACGAGCAGTACTTC CASSQDGETSGYEQYF
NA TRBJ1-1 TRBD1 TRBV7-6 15 TGTGCCAGCAGCTTAGCGGCAGGGGGGGGAACTGAAGCTTTCTTT CASSLAAGGGTEAFF
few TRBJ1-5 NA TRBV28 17 TGTGCCAGCACCCCAATTAGGGAACCAGGGATAAATCAGCCCCAGCATTTT CASTPIREPGINQPQHF
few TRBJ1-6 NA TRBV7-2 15 TGTGCCAGCAGCTTAGGTGGGGATCTGTTTTCACCCCTCCACTTT CASSLGGDLFSPLHF
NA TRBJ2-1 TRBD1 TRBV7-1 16 TGTGCCAGCAGCCGAGGGGGCCATAGCTCCTACAATGAGCAGTTCTTC CASSRGGHSSYNEQFF
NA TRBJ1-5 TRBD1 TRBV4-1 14 TGCGCCAGCAGCCAAGGCACAGGGGAACAGCCCCAGCATTTT CASSQGTGEQPQHF
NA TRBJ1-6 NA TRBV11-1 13 TGTGCCAGCAGCTTCTTGAGTCAGTCACCCCTCCACTTT CASSFLSQSPLHF
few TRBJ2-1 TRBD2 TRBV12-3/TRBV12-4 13 TGTGCCAGCAGTTTCGGGGGAGGGAAGGAGCAGTTCTTC CASSFGGGKEQFF
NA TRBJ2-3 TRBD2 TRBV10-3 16 TGTGCCATCAGTGGCCGGGAGGCTGTGAGCACAGATACGCAGTATTTT CAISGREAVSTDTQYF
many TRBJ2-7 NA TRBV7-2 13 TGTGCCAGCAGCCTACCGACAGGCTACGAGCAGTACTTC CASSLPTGYEQYF
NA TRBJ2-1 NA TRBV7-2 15 TGTGCCAGCAGCTTTTTGGGGCGAAGCTACAATGAGCAGTTCTTC CASSFLGRSYNEQFF
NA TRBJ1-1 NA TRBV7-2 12 TGTGCCAGCAGTTATTACGTGACTGAAGCTTTCTTT CASSYYVTEAFF
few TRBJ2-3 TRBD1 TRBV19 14 TGTGCCAGTAGTTGGGACAGAAACACAGATACGCAGTATTTT CASSWDRNTDTQYF
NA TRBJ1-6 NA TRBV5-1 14 TGCGCCAGCAGCGTCGGGACGGAGAATTCACCCCTCCACTTT CASSVGTENSPLHF
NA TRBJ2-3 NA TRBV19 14 TGTGCCAGTACCACAGGGGAGGGCACAGATACGCAGTATTTT CASTTGEGTDTQYF
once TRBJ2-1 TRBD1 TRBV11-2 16 TGTGCCAGCAGCTTAGTGACTGGCCAGACAGGGAATGAGCAGTTCTTC CASSLVTGQTGNEQFF
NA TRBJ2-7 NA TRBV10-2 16 TGCGCCAGCAGTGAGTCGGTAACTAGCCGGACCTACGAGCAGTACTTC CASSESVTSRTYEQYF
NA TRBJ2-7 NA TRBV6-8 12 TGTGCCAGCAGTTATGGGCGGGTCGAGCAGTACTTC CASSYGRVEQYF
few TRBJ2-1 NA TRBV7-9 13 TGTGCCAGCAGCTTAGAGGGGTCCAATGAGCAGTTCTTC CASSLEGSNEQFF